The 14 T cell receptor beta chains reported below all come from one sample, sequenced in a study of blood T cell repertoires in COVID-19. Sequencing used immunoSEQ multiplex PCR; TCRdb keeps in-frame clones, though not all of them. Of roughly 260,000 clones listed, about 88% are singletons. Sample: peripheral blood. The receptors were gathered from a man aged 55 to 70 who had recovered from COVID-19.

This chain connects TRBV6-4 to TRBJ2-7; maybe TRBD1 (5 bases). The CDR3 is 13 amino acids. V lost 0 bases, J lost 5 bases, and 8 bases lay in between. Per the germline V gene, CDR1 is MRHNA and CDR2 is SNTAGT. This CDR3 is CASSDSAGNEQYF. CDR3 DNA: TGTGCCAGCAGTGACTCAGCAGGGAACGAGCAGTACTTC.

The CDR3 loop reads CASNYGAGETQYF. CDR3 nucleotides: TGTGCCAGCAACTACGGGGCGGGGGAGACCCAGTACTTC. V is TRBV9 and J is TRBJ2-5, with a possible D match to TRBD2 (6 bases). This CDR3 spans 13 amino acids. V was shortened by 6 bases and J by 5 bases, with 14 bases between the two germline ends. Germline CDR1 and CDR2: SGDLS and YYNGEE.

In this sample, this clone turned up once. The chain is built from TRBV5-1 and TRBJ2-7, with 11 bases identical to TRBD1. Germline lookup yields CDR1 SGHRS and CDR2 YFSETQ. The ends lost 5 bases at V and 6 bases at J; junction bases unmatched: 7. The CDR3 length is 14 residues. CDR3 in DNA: TGCGCCAGCAGAGGGACAGGGGGTACGGTCGAGCAGTACTTC. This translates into CASRGTGGTVEQYF.

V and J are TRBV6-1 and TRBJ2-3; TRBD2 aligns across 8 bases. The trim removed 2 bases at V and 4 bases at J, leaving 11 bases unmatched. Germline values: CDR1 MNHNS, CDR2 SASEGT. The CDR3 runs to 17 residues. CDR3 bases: TGTGCCAGCAGTGAAATTTGGGGCGGGGGGCGTGCAGATACGCAGTATTTT. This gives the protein CASSEIWGGGRADTQYF.

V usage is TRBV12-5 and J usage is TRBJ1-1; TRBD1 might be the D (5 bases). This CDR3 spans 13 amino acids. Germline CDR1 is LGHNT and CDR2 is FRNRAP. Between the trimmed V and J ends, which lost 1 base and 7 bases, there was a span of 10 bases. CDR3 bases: TGTGCTAGTGGTTTGGGAGGACATTTTGAAGCTTTCTTT. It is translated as CASGLGGHFEAFF.

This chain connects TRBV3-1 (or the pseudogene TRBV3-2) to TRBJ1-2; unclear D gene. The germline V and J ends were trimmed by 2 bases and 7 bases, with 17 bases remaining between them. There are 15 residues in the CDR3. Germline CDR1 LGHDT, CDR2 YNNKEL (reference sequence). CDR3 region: CASSQYLMVRFGYTF. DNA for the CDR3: TGTGCCAGCAGCCAATACCTTATGGTCAGGTTTGGCTACACCTTC.

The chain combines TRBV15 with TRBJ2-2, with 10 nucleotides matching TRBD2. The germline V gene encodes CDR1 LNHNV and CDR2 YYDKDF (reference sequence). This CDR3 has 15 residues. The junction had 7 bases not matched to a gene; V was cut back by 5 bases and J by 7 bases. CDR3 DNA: TGTGCCACCAGCGCGAGCGGGGGGGCGGTCGGGGAGCTGTTTTTT. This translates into CATSASGGAVGELFF.

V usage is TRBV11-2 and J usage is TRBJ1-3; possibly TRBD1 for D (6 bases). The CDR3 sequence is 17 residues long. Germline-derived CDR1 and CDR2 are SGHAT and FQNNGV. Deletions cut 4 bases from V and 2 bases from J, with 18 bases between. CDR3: CASSSRGGGRAGNTIYF. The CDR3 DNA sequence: TGTGCCAGCAGCTCTCGGGGCGGGGGCAGAGCTGGAAACACCATATATTTT.

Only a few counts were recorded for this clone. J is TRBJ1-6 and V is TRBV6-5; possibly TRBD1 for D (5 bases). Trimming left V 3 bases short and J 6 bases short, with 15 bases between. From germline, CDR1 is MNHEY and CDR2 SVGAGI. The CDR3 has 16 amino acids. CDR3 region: CASSYTRARVNSPLHF. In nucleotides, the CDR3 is TGTGCCAGCAGTTATACCAGGGCACGGGTTAATTCACCCCTCCACTTT.

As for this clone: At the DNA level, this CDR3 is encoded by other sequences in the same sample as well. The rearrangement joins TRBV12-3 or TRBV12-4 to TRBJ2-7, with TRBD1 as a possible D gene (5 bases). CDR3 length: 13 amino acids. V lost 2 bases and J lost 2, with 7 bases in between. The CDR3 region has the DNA TGTGCCAGCAGTTTATTAGGGGCCTACGAGCAGTACTTC. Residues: CASSLLGAYEQYF.

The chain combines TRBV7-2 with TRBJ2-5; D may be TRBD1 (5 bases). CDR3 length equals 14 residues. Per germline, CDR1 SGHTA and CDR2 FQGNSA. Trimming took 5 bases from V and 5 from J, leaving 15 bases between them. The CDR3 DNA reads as TGTGCCAGCAGCCAGAAGGGGATCGGGGAGACCCAGTACTTC. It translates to CASSQKGIGETQYF.

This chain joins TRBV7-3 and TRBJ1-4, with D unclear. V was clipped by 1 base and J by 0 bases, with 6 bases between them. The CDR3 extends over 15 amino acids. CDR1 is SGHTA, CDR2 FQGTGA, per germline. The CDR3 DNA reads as TGTGCCAGCAGCTTAAAGCCTGCAACTAATGAAAAACTGTTTTTT. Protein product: CASSLKPATNEKLFF.

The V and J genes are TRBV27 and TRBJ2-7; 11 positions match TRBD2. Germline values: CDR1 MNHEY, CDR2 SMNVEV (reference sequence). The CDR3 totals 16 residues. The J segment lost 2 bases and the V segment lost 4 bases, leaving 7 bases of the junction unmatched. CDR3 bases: TGTGCCAGCAGTTCCTCACTAGCGGGAGCCCCCTACGAGCAGTACTTC. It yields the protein CASSSSLAGAPYEQYF.

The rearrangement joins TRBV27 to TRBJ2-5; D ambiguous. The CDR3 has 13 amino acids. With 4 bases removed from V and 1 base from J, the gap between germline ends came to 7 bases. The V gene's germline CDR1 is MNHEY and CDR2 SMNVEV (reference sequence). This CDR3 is CASSSGAQETQYF. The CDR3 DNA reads TGTGCCAGCAGTTCAGGCGCCCAAGAGACCCAGTACTTC.